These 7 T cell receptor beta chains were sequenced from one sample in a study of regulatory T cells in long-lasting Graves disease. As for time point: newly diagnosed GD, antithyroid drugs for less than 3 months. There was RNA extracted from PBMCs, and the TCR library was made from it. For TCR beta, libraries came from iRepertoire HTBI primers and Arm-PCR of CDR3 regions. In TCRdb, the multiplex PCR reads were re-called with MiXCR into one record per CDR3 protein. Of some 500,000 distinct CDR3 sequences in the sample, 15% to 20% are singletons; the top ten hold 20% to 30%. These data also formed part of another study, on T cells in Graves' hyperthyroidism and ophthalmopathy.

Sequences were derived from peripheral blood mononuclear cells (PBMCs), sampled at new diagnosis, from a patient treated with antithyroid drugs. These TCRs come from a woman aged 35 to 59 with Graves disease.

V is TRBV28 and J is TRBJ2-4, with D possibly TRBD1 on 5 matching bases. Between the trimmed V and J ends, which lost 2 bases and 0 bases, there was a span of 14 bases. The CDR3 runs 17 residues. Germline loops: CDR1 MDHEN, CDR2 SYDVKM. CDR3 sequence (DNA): TGTGCCAGCAGTTTAAACCCGACAGCTCTAGCCAAAAACATTCAGTACTTC. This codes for CASSLNPTALAKNIQYF.

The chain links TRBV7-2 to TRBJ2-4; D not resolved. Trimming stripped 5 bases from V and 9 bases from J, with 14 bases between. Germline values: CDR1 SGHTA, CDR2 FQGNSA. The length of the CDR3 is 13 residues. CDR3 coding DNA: TGTGCCAGCAGCCCCCCTGTTCCAAGCATTCAGTACTTC. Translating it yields CASSPPVPSIQYF.

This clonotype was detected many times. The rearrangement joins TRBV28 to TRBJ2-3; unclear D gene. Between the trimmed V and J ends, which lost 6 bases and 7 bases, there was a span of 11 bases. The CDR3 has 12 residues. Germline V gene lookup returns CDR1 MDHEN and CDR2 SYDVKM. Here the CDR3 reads CASRKTENTQYF. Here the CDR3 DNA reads TGTGCCAGCAGAAAGACGGAAAATACGCAGTATTTT.

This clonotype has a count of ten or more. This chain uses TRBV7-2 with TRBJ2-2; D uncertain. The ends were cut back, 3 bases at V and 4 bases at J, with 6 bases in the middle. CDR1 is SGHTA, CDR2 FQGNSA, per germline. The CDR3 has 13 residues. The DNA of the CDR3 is TGTGCCAGCAGCTTTAGTGGCACCGGGGAGCTGTTTTTT. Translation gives CASSFSGTGELFF.

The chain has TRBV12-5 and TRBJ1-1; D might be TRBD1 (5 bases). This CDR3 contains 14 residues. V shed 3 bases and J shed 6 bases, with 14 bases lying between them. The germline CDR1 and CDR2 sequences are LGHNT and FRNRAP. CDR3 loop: CASGFGGGPPEAFF. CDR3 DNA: TGTGCTAGTGGTTTTGGGGGGGGACCTCCTGAAGCTTTCTTT.

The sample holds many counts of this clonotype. The CDR3 DNA is TGCAGCGTTGAATTTGGGAGTTACACAGATACGCAGTATTTT. Translating gives CSVEFGSYTDTQYF. This chain links TRBV29-1 with TRBJ2-3, with TRBD2 as a possible D gene (5 bases). Germline V lookup: CDR1 SQVTM, CDR2 ANQGSEA. The CDR3 has 14 amino acids. Trimming removed 2 bases from V and 2 bases from J, with 11 bases in between.

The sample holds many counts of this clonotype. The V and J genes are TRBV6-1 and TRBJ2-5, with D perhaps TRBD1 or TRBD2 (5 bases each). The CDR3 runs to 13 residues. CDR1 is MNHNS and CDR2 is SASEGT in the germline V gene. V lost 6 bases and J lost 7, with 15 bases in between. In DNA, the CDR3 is TGTGCCAGCAGCAACCGGGACCTTGGGACCCAGTACTTC. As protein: CASSNRDLGTQYF.